A single sample is the source of the 2 T cell receptor beta chains below, sequenced in a study of blood T cell repertoires in COVID-19. Sequencing was performed with immunoSEQ multiplex PCR; in TCRdb, only in-frame clones are kept and a portion is missing. The data hold approximately 230,000 clones, with about 91% observed a single time. The specimen was PBMCs or T cells enriched from blood (not recorded which). The receptors derive from a woman between 45 and 60 years old with acute COVID-19.

This chain links TRBV5-1 with TRBJ1-1, with a weak D call TRBD1 (5 bases). The V gene's germline CDR1 is SGHRS and CDR2 YFSETQ. The CDR3 contains 14 residues. V was pared by 6 bases and J by 1 base, with 13 bases between. The CDR3 coding sequence is TGCGCCAGCACCCTGACAGCCCCGAACACTGAAGCTTTCTTT. It yields the protein CASTLTAPNTEAFF.

The rearrangement links TRBV27 to TRBJ2-7, with a tentative D call TRBD2 (6 bases). V lost 2 bases to trimming and J lost 3 bases, with 11 bases between them. Germline V gene lookup returns CDR1 MNHEY and CDR2 SMNVEV (reference sequence). The CDR3 has 14 amino acids. Written as DNA, the CDR3 is TGTGCCAGCAGTTTAGGTCGGGGGTACTACGAGCAGTACTTC. Translation: CASSLGRGYYEQYF.